This is a list of T cell receptor beta chains from one sample in a study of regulatory T cells in long-lasting Graves disease. Each CDR3 protein is one row after TCRdb ran MiXCR on the multiplex PCR reads. The data show approximately 350,000 distinct CDR3 sequences, about 12% seen once. Separately, the same data were catalogued under a study of T cells in Graves' hyperthyroidism and ophthalmopathy.

The sequencing here drew on peripheral blood mononuclear cells (PBMCs), taken at new diagnosis, from a patient treated with antithyroid drugs. The receptor source for this set is a woman aged 18-30 years with Graves disease. CDR3s include the opening cysteine and the closing phenylalanine or tryptophan. The order of the fields is clone size, J gene, D gene, V gene, CDR3 protein, CDR3 DNA. D genes are given only for firm matches. Part of the rows lack a size; the others show once, few, many or a class for expanded clones.

>many|TRBJ2-2|NA|TRBV7-6
CASSLIFGISVNTGELFF
TGTGCCAGCAGCTTAATTTTCGGCATATCGGTCAACACCGGGGAGCTGTTTTTT
>many|TRBJ2-7|TRBD2|TRBV20-1
CSARDPGLVVEQYF
TGCAGTGCTAGAGATCCGGGACTAGTGGTCGAGCAGTACTTC
>many|TRBJ1-1|NA|TRBV27
CASSSPFHSAEAFF
TGTGCCAGCAGTTCTCCCTTTCACTCCGCTGAAGCTTTCTTT
>few|TRBJ1-1|NA|TRBV29-1
CSVHGRQSGTEAFF
TGCAGCGTCCACGGTAGACAGTCGGGCACTGAAGCTTTCTTT
>NA|TRBJ2-2|TRBD2|TRBV9
CASSSHSGGRAGELFF
TGTGCCAGCAGCTCCCACAGCGGGGGGAGGGCCGGGGAGCTGTTTTTT
>NA|TRBJ2-1|TRBD2|TRBV9
CASSPFLTSGGNEQFF
TGTGCCAGCAGCCCTTTCCTGACTAGCGGGGGAAATGAGCAGTTCTTC
>many|TRBJ2-7|NA|TRBV6-2/TRBV6-3
CASIPDSSSYEQYF
TGTGCCAGCATCCCGGACAGTAGCTCCTACGAGCAGTACTTC
>many|TRBJ1-6|NA|TRBV20-1
CSARDQQVPTNSPLHF
TGCAGTGCTAGAGATCAGCAGGTCCCGACAAATTCACCCCTCCACTTT
>few|TRBJ2-3|NA|TRBV4-3
CASSQVSQALPDTQYF
TGCGCCAGCAGCCAAGTCTCCCAAGCCCTGCCAGATACGCAGTATTTT
>many|TRBJ2-2|TRBD2|TRBV30
CAWSGGTRGNTGELFF
TGTGCCTGGAGCGGGGGGACTAGGGGGAACACCGGGGAGCTGTTTTTT